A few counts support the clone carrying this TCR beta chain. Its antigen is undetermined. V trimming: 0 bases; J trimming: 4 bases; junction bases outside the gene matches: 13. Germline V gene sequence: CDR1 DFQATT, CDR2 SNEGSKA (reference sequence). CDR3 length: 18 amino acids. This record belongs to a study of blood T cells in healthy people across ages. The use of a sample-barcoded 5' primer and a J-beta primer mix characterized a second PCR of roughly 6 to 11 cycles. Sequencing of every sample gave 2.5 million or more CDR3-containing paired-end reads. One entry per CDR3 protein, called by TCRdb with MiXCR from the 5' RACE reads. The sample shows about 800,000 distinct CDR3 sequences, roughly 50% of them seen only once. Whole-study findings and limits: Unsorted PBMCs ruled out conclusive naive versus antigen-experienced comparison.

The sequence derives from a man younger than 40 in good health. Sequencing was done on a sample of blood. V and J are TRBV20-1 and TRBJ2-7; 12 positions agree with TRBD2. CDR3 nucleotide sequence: TGCAGTGCTAGAGATCCAGAATTTGCCCTAGCGGGGGGGTACGAGCAGTACTTC. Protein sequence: CSARDPEFALAGGYEQYF.